The text below deals with one T cell receptor (beta chain). Its antigen is still unknown. The study excluded patients with uncontrolled infection, other autoimmune disease, pregnancy or lactation. There are 17 residues in the CDR3. Germline V gives CDR1 SGDLS, CDR2 YYNGEE. Trimming removed 3 bases at V and 0 bases at J, with 19 bases between. The data stem from a study of T cells in Graves' hyperthyroidism and ophthalmopathy. The study, taken as a whole, reports: Most clonotypes expanded in the thyroid (above 0.001) were also present in blood. Ophthalmopathy was model-predicted a median about 6 months pre-onset.

TCR beta CDR3 sequences were amplified from RNA transcripts. In the first-round RT-PCR of the TCR CDR3, the HTBI primer set was used. MiXCR was run by TCRdb on the multiplex PCR reads, yielding one entry per CDR3 protein. In the table there are roughly 570,000 distinct CDR3 sequences, roughly 50% of which are singletons. J is TRBJ2-7 and V is TRBV9; TRBD1 is a possible D gene (6 bases). Sequenced sample: peripheral blood or thyroid tissue (not recorded which). This TCR was sampled from an adult woman with Graves' disease, either hyperthyroidism or ophthalmopathy (not recorded which). The CDR3 is CASSEGTWFSSSYEQYF. DNA for the CDR3: TGTGCCAGCAGCGAAGGGACATGGTTCTCAAGCTCCTACGAGCAGTACTTC.